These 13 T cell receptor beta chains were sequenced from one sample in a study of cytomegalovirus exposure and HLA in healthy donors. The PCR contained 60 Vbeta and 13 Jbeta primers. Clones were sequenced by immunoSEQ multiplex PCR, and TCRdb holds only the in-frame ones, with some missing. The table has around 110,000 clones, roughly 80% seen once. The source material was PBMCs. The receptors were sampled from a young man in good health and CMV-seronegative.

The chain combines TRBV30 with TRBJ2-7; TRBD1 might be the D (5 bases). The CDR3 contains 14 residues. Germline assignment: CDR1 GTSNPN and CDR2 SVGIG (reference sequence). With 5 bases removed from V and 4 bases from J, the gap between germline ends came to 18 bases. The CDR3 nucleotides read TGTGCCTGGGCAAACTACAGGCTAAGGTACGAGCAGTACTTC. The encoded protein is CAWANYRLRYEQYF. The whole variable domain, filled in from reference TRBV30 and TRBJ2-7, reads SQTIHQWPATLVQPVGSPLSLECTVEGTSNPNLYWYRQAAGRGLQLLFYSVGIGQISSEVPQNLSASRPQDRQFILSSKKLLLSDSGFYLCAWANYRLRYEQYFGPGTRLTVT.

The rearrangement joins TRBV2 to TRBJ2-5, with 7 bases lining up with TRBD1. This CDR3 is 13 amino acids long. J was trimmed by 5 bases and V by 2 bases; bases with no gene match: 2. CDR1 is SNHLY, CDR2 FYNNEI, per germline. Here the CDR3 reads CASSERGRETQYF. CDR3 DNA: TGTGCCAGCAGTGAAAGGGGGCGGGAGACCCAGTACTTC.

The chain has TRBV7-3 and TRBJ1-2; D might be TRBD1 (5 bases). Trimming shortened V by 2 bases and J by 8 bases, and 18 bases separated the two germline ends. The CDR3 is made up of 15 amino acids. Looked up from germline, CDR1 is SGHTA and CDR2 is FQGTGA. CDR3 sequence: CASSLDSYGSGGYTF. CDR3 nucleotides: TGTGCCAGCAGCTTAGACAGCTACGGGTCTGGGGGCTACACCTTC.

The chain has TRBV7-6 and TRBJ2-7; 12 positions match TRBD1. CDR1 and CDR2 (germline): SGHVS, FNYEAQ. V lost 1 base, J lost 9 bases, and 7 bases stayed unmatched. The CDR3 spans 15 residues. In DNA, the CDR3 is TGTGCCAGCAGCTTAGGGGGACAGGGGGCCATGGGGCAGTACTTC. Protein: CASSLGGQGAMGQYF.

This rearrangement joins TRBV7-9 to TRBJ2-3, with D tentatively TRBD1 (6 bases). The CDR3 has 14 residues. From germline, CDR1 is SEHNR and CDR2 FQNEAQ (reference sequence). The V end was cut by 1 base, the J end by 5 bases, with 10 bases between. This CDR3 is CASSLVQGQDTQYF. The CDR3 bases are TGTGCCAGCAGCTTAGTGCAGGGGCAAGATACGCAGTATTTT.

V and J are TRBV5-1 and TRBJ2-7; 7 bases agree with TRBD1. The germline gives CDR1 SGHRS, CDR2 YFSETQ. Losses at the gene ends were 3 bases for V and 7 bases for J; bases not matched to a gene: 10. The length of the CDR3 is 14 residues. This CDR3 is CASSSIGTAREQYF. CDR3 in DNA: TGCGCCAGCAGCTCAATCGGGACAGCACGTGAGCAGTACTTC.

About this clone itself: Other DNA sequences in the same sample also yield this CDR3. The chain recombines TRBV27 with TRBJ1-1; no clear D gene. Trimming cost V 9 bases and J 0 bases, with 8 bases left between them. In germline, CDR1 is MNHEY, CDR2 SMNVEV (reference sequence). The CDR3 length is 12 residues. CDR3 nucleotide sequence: TGTGCCAGTGCACGGGTGAACACTGAAGCTTTCTTT. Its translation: CASARVNTEAFF.

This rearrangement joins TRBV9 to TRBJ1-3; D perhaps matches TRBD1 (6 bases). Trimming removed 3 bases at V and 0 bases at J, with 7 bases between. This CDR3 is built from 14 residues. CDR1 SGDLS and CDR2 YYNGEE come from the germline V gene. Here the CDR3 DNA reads TGTGCCAGCAGCGAGGACAGCTCTGGAAACACCATATATTTT. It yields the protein CASSEDSSGNTIYF.

The CDR3 DNA is TGTGCCAGCAGTGAAAGCGGAGCGGGGGGAGGAGATACGCAGTATTTT. Amino acids: CASSESGAGGGDTQYF. V usage is TRBV2 and J usage is TRBJ2-3; 9 bases are shared with TRBD2. Per the germline V gene, CDR1 is SNHLY and CDR2 is FYNNEI. CDR3 length equals 16 residues. V trimming: 2 bases; J trimming: 5 bases; junction bases outside the gene matches: 8. Filled out from reference TRBV2 and TRBJ2-3, the complete variable domain reads EPEVTQTPSHQVTQMGQEVILRCVPISNHLYFYWYRQILGQKVEFLVSFYNNEISEKSEIFDDQFSVERPDGSNFTLKIRSTKLEDSAMYFCASSESGAGGGDTQYFGPGTRLTVL.

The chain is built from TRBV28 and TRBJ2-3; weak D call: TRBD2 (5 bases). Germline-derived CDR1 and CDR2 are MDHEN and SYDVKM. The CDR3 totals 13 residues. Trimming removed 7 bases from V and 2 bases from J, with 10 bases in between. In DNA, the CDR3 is TGTGCCAGCAACCGCGGGTTCACAGATACGCAGTATTTT. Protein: CASNRGFTDTQYF.

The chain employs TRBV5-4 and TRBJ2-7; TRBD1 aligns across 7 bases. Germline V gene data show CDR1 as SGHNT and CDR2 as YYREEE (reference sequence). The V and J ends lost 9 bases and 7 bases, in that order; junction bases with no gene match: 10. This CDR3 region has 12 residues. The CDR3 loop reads CATTGQAGEQYF. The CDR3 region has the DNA TGTGCCACCACAGGACAGGCAGGGGAGCAGTACTTC.

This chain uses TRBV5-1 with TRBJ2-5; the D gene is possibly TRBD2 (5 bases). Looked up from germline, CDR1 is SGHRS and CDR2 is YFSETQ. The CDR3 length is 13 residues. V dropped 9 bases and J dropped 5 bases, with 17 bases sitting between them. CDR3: CATGYGREETQYF. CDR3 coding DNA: TGCGCCACCGGTTATGGGAGAGAGGAGACCCAGTACTTC.

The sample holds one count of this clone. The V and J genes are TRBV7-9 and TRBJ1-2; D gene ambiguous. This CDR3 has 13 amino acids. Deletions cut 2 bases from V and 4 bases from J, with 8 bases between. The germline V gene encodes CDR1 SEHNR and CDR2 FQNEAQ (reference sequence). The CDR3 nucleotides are TGTGCCAGCAGCTTAAACAGCTTCTATGGCTACACCTTC. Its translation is CASSLNSFYGYTF.